This section outlines one T cell receptor (beta chain) sequence together with its context. Its specificity is not known. Each CDR3 protein gets one entry after TCRdb re-called the 5' RACE reads with MiXCR. The sample records 750,000 to 850,000 distinct CDR3 sequences, 10% to 15% being singletons. The data are from a study of CD8 T cells in ankylosing spondylitis. Study-level points and caveats: From matched ankylosing spondylitis synovial fluid, disease-linked clones were reportedly recovered at significantly enriched levels. In ankylosing spondylitis blood, a motif of fewer than 10 highly homologous TCR beta variants appeared characteristic.

The origin of this receptor is a male donor with ankylosing spondylitis. The sample taken for sequencing was blood, either unsorted or a sorted T cell fraction (not recorded which).

The CDR3 coding sequence is TGTGCCAGCAGCCGGGGGACATCCGAAGCTTTCTTT. This gives the protein CASSRGTSEAFF. The chain recombines TRBV28 with TRBJ1-1; D possibly corresponds to TRBD1 (6 bases). The V end lost 6 bases, the J end lost 8 bases, and 13 bases lay between the germline ends. The germline V gene encodes CDR1 MDHEN and CDR2 SYDVKM. The CDR3 covers 12 residues. Variable domain in full (rest from reference TRBV28 and TRBJ1-1): DVKVTQSSRYLVKRTGEKVFLECVQDMDHENMFWYRQDPGLGLRLIYFSYDVKMKEKGDIPEGYSVSREKKERFSLILESASTNQTSMYLCASSRGTSEAFFGQGTRLTVV.